This paragraph covers one T cell receptor (beta chain) sequence. RNA transcripts were the template for amplifying TCR beta CDR3 regions. The HTBI primer set drove a first-round RT-PCR of the TCR CDR3. Using its own MiXCR run on the multiplex PCR reads, TCRdb lists one record per CDR3 protein. The data hold about 770,000 distinct CDR3 sequences, with around 20% observed a single time. This sample was included in a study of T cells in Graves' hyperthyroidism and ophthalmopathy. Trimming removed 2 bases from V and 4 bases from J, with 18 bases in between. The CDR3 has 16 amino acids. Per the germline V gene, CDR1 is SGHRS and CDR2 is YFSETQ. The PBMCs were sourced from fresh peripheral blood (approximately 10 ml).

The sequence was obtained from a woman in her fifties or sixties with Graves' hyperthyroidism that later progressed to Graves' ophthalmopathy. The source material was blood. V and J are TRBV5-1 and TRBJ2-5, with D perhaps matching TRBD2 (6 bases). CDR3 residues: CASSFPSGEVRETQYF. The CDR3 DNA follows: TGCGCCAGCAGCTTTCCCTCCGGGGAGGTGAGAGAGACCCAGTACTTC.